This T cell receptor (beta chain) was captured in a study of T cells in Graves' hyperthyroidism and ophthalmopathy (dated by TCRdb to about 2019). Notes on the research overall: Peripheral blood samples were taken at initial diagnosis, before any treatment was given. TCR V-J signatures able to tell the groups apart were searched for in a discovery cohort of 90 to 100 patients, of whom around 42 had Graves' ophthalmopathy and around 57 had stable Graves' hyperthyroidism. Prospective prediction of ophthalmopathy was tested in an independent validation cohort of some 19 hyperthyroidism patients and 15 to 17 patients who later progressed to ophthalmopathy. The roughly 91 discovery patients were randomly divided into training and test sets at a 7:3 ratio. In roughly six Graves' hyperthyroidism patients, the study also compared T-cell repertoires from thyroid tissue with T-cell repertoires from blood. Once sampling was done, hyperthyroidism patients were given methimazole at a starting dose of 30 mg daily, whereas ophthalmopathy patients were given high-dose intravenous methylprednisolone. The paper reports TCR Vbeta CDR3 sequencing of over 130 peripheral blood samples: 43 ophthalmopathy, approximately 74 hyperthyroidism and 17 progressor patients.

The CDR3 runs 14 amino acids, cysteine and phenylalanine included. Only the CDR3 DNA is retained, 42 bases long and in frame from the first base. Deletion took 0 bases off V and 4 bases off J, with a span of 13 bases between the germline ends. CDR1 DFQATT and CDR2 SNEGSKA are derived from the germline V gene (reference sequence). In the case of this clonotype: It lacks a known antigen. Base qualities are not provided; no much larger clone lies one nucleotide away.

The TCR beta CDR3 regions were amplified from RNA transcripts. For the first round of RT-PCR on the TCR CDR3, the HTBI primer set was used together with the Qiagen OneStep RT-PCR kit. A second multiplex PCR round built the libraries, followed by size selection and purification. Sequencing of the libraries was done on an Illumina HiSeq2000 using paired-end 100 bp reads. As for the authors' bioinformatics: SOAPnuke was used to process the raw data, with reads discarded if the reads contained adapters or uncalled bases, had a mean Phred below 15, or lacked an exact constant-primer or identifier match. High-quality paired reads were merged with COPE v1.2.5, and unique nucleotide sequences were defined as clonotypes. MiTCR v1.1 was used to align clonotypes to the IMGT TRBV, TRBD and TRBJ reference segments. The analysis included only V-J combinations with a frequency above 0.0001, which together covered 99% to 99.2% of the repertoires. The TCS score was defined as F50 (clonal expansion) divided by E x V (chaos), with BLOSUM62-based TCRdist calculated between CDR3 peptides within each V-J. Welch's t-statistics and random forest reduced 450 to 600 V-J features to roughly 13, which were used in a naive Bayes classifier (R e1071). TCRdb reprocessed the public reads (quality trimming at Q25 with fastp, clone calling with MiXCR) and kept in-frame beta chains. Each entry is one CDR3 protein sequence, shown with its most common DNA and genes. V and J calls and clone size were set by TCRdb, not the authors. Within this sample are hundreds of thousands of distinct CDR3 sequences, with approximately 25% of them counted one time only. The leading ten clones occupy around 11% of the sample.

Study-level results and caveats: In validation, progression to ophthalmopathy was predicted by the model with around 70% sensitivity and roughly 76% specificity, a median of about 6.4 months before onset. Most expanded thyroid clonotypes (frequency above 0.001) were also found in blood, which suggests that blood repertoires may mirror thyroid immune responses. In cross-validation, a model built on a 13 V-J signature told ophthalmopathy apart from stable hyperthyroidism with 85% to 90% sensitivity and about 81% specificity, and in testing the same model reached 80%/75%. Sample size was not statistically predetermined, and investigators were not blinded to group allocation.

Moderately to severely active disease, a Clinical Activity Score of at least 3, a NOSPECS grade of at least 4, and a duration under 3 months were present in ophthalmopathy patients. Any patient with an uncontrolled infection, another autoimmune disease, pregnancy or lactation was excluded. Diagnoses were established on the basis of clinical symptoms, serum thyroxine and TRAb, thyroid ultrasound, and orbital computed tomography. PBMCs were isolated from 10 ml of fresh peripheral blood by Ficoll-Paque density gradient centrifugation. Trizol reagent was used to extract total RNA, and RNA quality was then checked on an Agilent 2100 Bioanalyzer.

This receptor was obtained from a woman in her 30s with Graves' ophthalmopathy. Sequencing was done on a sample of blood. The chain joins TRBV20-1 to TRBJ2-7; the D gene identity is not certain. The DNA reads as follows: TGCAGTGCTAGAGATCAGAAGTCCCCGTACGAGCAGTACTTC. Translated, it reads CSARDQKSPYEQYF.